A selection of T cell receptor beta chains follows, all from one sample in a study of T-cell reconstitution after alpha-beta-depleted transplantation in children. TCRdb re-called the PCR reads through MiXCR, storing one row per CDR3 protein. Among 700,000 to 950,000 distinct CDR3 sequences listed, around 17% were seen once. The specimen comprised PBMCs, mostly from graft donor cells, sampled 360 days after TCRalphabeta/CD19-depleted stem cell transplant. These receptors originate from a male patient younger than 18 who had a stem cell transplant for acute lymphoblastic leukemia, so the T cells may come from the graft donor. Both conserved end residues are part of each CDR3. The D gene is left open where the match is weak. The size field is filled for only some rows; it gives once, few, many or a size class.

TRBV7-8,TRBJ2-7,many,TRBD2,TGTGCCAGCAGCTTTGGGTCTAGCGGCTTTACCTACGAGCAGTACTTC,CASSFGSSGFTYEQYF
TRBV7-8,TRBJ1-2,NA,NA,TGTGCCAGCAGCTTAGCTGGTCAGGGAGTGGAAGGCTACACCTTC,CASSLAGQGVEGYTF
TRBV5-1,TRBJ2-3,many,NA,TGCGCCAGCAGCTTGCGGTCAGGGCCAGATACGCAGTATTTT,CASSLRSGPDTQYF
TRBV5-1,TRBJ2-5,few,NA,TGCGCCAGCAGCGGCGCGGGCCAAGAGACCCAGTACTTC,CASSGAGQETQYF
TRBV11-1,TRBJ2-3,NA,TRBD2,TGTGCCAGCAGAGGACGAAACGGGCGGGAGTTAGATACGCAGTATTTT,CASRGRNGRELDTQYF
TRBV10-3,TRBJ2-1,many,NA,TGTGCCATCTCTGCAGGCAATGAGCAGTTCTTC,CAISAGNEQFF
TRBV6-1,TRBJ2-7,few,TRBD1,TGTGCCAGCAAACTCGGGACAGTAATCTCCTACGAGCAGTACTTC,CASKLGTVISYEQYF
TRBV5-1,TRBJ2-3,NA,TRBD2,TGCGCCAGCAGCAATATAGCGGGTCTGAAAGATACGCAGTATTTT,CASSNIAGLKDTQYF
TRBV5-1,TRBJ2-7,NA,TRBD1,TGCGCCAGCAGCTTAGGGGGCCCCACGAACGAGCAGTACTTC,CASSLGGPTNEQYF
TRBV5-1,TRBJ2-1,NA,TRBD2,TGCGCCAGCAGCTTGCCCGGGACTAGCGGACTCAATGAGCAGTTCTTC,CASSLPGTSGLNEQFF
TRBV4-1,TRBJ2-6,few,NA,TGCGCCAGCAGCCGAAGAGGTCACAGTTCAAGCTCTGGGGCCAACGTCCTGACTTTC,CASSRRGHSSSSGANVLTF
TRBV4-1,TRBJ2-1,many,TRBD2,TGCGCCAGCAGCCACAGACTAGCGAGCAATGAGCAGTTCTTC,CASSHRLASNEQFF
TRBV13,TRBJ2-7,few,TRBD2,TGTGCCAGCAGCTTAGAGCGGGAGCAATACGAGCAGTACTTC,CASSLEREQYEQYF
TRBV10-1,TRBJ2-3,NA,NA,TGCGCCAGCAGTGCGGGCTTCACAGATACGCAGTATTTT,CASSAGFTDTQYF
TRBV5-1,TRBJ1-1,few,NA,TGCGCCAGCAGCTTGGCCAGGCTTACAGACTTGAACACTGAAGCTTTCTTT,CASSLARLTDLNTEAFF
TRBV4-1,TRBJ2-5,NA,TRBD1,TGCGCCAGCAGCCAAGGTTTTGGACAGGTCGGCCAGACCCAGTACTTC,CASSQGFGQVGQTQYF
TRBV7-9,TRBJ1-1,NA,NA,TGTGCCAGCAGCCCAAACCGACGCGACAGGACCCAAGGGGCTTTCTTT,CASSPNRRDRTQGAFF
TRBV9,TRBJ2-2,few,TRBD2,TGTGCCAGCAGCGTAGCGACTAGCGGTTCGAACACCGGGGAGCTGTTTTTT,CASSVATSGSNTGELFF
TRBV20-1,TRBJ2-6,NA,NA,TGCAGTGCTACCTCCGGGGGGCTAGCGTTTCGCTCTGGGGCCAACGTCCTGACTTTC,CSATSGGLAFRSGANVLTF
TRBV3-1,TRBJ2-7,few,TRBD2,TGTGCCAGCAGCCATGTACTAGCGTCCTACGAGCAGTACTTC,CASSHVLASYEQYF
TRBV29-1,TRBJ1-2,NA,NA,TGCAGCGTTGCGCCCCGATTATCCGATCAGGGCTACACCTTC,CSVAPRLSDQGYTF
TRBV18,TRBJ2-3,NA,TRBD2,TGTGCCAGCTCACCACAGTACGGGAGGGGCACAGCAGATACGCAGTATTTT,CASSPQYGRGTADTQYF
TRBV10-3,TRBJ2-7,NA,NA,TGTGCCATCAAGAAAGACTGGAGGGACCTCCCCGGTTACGAGCAGTACTTC,CAIKKDWRDLPGYEQYF
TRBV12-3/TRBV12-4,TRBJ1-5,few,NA,TGTGCCAGCAGTTTAGAGCCTCAGCCCCAGCATTTT,CASSLEPQPQHF
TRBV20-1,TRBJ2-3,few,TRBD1,TGCAGTGCTAGAGACGGGACAGGGGGTTGGTATTCGGACACAGATACGCAGTATTTT,CSARDGTGGWYSDTDTQYF
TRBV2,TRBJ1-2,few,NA,TGTGCCAGCAAGTCAGGAAAACACCAAAACTATGGCTACACCTTC,CASKSGKHQNYGYTF
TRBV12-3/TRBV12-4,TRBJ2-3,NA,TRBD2,TGTGCCAGCGGGGGACTAGCGGGACTCCCTACCCCAGATACGCAGTATTTT,CASGGLAGLPTPDTQYF
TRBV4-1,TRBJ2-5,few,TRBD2,TGCGCCAGCAGCCAAGCTCGGGAGGCTGGGACCCAGTACTTC,CASSQAREAGTQYF
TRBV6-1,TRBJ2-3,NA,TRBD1,TGTGCCAGCAGCCCCGACTCCGGGACAGGGGGCAGGAAAGATACGCAGTATTTT,CASSPDSGTGGRKDTQYF
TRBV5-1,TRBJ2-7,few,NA,TGCGCCAGCAGCTTAAAACAGTTAGGCTACGAGCAGTACTTC,CASSLKQLGYEQYF
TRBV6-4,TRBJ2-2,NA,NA,TGTGCCAGCAGTCTTTTTTCGGTGGGACTCACTCACACCGGGGAGCTGTTTTTT,CASSLFSVGLTHTGELFF
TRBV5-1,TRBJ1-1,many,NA,TGCGCCAGCAGCTGGGGGACAAACACTGAAGCTTTCTTT,CASSWGTNTEAFF
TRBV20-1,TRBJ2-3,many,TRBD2,TGCAGTGCTAGGTTAGCGGGAGCCACAGATACGCAGTATTTT,CSARLAGATDTQYF
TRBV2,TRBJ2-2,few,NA,TGTGCCAGCAGTGATATCCGGAACACCGGGGAGCTGTTTTTT,CASSDIRNTGELFF
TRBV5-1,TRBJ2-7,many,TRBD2,TGCGCCAGCAGCTATTTTGGACTAGCCTACGAGCAGTACTTC,CASSYFGLAYEQYF
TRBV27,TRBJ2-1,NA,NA,TGTGCCAGCAGTTCGCCCGATATCAATTACAATGAGCAGTTCTTC,CASSSPDINYNEQFF
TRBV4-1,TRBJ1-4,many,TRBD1,TGCGCCAGCAGCCGAACGGGACAGGGGTTTGCGACTAATGAAAAACTGTTTTTT,CASSRTGQGFATNEKLFF
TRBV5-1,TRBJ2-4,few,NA,TGCGCCAGCAGCCCAGATACAGGGACAGCCAAAAACATTCAGTACTTC,CASSPDTGTAKNIQYF
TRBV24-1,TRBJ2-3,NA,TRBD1,TGTGCCACCAGTGGGACAAAACAGGGGGGCACAGATACGCAGTATTTT,CATSGTKQGGTDTQYF
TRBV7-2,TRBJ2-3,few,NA,TGTGCCAGCAGCCCCCCCCGTGATGTTTGGCTCCCTGATACGCAGTATTTT,CASSPPRDVWLPDTQYF
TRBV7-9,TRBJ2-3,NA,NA,TGTGCCAGCAGCTCCGGGACTCAACAGTATTTT,CASSSGTQQYF
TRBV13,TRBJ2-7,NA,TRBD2,TGTGCCAGCAGCTTAACCCCGCTTTTTAGCGGGAAATACGAGCAGTACTTC,CASSLTPLFSGKYEQYF
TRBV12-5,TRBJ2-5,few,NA,TGTGCTAGTGGTTTGGTCGGGGTCGCAGAGACCCAGTACTTC,CASGLVGVAETQYF
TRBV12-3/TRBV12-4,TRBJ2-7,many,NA,TGTGCCAGCAGATCGACGGCAGGGAACTACGAGCAGTACTTC,CASRSTAGNYEQYF
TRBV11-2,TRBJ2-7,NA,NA,TGTGCCAGCAGCCCGGTCCGGGGAAGCACCCACGAGCAGTACTTC,CASSPVRGSTHEQYF
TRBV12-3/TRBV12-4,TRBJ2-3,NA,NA,TGTGCCAGCAGTTTAGGTCTAGCGTCAAGGTACACAGATACGCAGTATTTT,CASSLGLASRYTDTQYF
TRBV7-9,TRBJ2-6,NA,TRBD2,TGTGCCAGCAGCTCCTTCGGCGGGAGGGCTGGGGCCAACGTCCTGACTTTC,CASSSFGGRAGANVLTF
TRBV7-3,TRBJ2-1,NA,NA,TGTGCCAGCAGCTTAAGGAGGGGTTGGGGGGCAGTACAGTTCTTC,CASSLRRGWGAVQFF
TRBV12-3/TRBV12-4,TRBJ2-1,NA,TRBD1,TGTGCCAGCAGTTTAGCAGGGTTGAGGACAGGGAGCAATGAGCAGTTCTTC,CASSLAGLRTGSNEQFF
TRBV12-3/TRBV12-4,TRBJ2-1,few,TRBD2,TGTGCCAGCAGCGACCGGACTAGCGGGAACCACAATGAGCAGTTCTTC,CASSDRTSGNHNEQFF
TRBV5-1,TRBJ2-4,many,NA,TGCGCCAGCAGCTTGACGGGGATGGGTGGAAACATTCAGTACTTC,CASSLTGMGGNIQYF
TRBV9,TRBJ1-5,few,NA,TGTGCCAGCAGCGTGGGGGGGGGAAGTCAGCCCCAGCATTTT,CASSVGGGSQPQHF
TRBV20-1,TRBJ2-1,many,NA,TGCAGTGCTAGAGATTTTGCGCAGGGGAAAGGCAATGAGCAGTTCTTC,CSARDFAQGKGNEQFF
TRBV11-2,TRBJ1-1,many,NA,TGTGCCAGCAGCTTAGAGCAGGGTTCAGGCACTGAAGCTTTCTTT,CASSLEQGSGTEAFF